What follows describes a single T cell receptor beta chain. The sample is drawn from a study of neurological immune-mediated disorders. The time point denotes: longitudinal time-point 3. TCRdb recomputed calls from the 5' RACE reads with MiXCR, one row per CDR3 protein. The sample holds roughly 42,000 distinct CDR3 sequences, around an eighth seen once. The CDR3 is 12 residues long. Germline CDR1 is DFQATT and CDR2 is SNEGSKA (reference sequence). V was trimmed by 4 bases and J by 0 bases, leaving 7 bases between them. The sample consisted of PBMCs. This chain uses TRBV20-1 with TRBJ2-7; D uncertain. The sequence derives from a man in his thirties or forties in good health. The CDR3 here is CSAIRDSYEQYF. In DNA form, the CDR3 reads TGCAGTGCTATTAGGGACTCCTACGAGCAGTACTTC.